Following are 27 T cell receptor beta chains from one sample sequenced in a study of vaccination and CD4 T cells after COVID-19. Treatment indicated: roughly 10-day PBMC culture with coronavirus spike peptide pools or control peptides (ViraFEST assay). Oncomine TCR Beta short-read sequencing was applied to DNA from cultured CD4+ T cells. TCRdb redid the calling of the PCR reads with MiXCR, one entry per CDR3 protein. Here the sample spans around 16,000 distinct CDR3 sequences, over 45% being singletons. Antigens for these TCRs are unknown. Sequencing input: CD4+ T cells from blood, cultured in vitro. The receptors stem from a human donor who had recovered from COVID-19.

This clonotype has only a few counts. The CDR3 region is CASSRRGLINYGEQFF. The CDR3 coding sequence is TGTGCCAGCAGCCGTCGGGGCCTGATTAATTATGGAGAGCAGTTCTTC. V gene TRBV5-6 combines with J gene TRBJ2-1; D tentatively reads TRBD1 or TRBD2 (5 bases each). The CDR3 covers 16 residues. The germline CDR1 and CDR2 sequences are SGHDT and YYEEEE. Trimming took off 4 bases at V and 10 bases at J, with 24 bases between the two ends.

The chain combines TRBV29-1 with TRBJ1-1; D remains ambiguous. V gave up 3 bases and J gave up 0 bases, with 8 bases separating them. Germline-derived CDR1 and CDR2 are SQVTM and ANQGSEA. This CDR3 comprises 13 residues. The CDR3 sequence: CSVETGMNTEAFF. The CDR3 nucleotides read TGCAGCGTTGAGACGGGAATGAACACTGAAGCTTTCTTT.

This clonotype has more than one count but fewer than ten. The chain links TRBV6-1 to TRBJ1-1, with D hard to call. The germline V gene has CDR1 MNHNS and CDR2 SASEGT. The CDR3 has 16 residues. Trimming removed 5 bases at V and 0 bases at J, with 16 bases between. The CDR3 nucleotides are TGTGCCAGCAGTCCCCCGAGGAGAGGCATGAACACTGAAGCTTTCTTT. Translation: CASSPPRRGMNTEAFF.

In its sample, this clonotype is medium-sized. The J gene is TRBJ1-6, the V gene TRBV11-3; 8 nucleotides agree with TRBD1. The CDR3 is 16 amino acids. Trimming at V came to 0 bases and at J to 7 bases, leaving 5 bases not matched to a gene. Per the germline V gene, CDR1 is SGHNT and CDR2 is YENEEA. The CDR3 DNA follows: TGTGCCAGCAGCTTAGAGGGAGGACAGGGAAATTCACCCCTCCACTTT. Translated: CASSLEGGQGNSPLHF.

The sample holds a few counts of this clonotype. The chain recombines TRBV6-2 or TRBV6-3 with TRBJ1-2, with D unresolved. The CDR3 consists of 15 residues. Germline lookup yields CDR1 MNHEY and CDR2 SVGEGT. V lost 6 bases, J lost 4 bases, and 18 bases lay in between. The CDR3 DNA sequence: TGTGCCAGCAGGGCCTCCAGATCAGACATCTATGGCTACACCTTC. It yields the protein CASRASRSDIYGYTF.

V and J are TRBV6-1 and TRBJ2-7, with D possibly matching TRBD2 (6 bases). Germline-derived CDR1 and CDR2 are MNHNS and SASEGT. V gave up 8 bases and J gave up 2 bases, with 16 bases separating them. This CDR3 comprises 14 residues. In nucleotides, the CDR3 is TGTGCCAGCTCGTCGGAGGGCCCGACCTACGAGCAGTACTTC. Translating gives CASSSEGPTYEQYF.

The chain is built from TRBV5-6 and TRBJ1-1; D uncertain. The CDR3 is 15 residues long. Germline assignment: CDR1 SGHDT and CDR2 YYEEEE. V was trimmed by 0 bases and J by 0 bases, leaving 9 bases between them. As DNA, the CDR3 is TGTGCCAGCAGCTTGGCTCCGGGCATGAACACTGAAGCTTTCTTT. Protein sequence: CASSLAPGMNTEAFF.

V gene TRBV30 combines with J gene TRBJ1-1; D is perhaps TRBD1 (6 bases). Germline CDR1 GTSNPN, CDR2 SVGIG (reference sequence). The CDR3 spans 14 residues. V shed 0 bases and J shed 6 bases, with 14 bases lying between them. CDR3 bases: TGTGCCTGGAGTGTAGACAGGAGGAGGCCTGAAGCTTTCTTT. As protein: CAWSVDRRRPEAFF.

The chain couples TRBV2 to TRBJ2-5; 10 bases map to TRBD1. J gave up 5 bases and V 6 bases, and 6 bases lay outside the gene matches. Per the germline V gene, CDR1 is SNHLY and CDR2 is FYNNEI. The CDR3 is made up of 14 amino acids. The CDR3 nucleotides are TGTGCCAGCAGGGACGGGACAGGGGCGGAGACCCAGTACTTC. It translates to CASRDGTGAETQYF.

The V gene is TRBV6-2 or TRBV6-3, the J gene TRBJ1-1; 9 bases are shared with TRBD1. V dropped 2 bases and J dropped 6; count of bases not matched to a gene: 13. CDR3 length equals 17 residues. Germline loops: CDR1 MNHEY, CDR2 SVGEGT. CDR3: CASSYTPGQGFLAEAFF. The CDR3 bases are TGTGCCAGCAGTTACACCCCGGGACAGGGATTTTTGGCTGAAGCTTTCTTT.

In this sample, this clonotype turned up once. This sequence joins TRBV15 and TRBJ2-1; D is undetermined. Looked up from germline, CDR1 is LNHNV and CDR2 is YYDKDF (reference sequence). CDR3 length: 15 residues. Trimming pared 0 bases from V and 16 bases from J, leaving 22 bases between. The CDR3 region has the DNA TGTGCCACCAGCAGAGATTCGGGCTACGCGGTACATACCTTCTTC. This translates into CATSRDSGYAVHTFF.

CDR3 sequence: CASSFQGGTYEQYF. The CDR3 DNA sequence: TGTGCCAGCAGTTTCCAGGGGGGAACCTACGAGCAGTACTTC. The rearrangement joins TRBV12-3 or TRBV12-4 to TRBJ2-7, with D possibly being TRBD1 (7 bases). With 3 bases removed from V and 2 bases from J, the gap between germline ends came to 11 bases. The CDR3 spans 14 residues.

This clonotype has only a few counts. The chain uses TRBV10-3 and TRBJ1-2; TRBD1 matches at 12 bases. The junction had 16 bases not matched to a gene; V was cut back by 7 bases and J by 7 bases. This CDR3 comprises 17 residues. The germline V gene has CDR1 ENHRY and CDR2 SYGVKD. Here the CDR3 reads CAIKRAGTGGASSGYTF. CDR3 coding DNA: TGTGCCATCAAACGAGCCGGGACAGGGGGCGCATCTAGTGGCTACACCTTC.

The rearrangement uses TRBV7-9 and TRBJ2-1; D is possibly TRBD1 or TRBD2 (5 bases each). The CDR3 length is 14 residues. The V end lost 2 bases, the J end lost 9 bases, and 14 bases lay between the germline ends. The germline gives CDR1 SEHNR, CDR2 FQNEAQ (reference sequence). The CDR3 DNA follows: TGTGCCAGCAGCTTAAATCTCGGGGCAGCTGAGCAGTTCTTC. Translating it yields CASSLNLGAAEQFF.

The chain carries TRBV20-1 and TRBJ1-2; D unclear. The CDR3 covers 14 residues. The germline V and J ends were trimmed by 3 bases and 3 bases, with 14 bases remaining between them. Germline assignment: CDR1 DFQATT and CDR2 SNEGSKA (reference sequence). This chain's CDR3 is CSARTSGRDYGYTF. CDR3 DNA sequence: TGCAGTGCTAGGACCTCCGGGCGGGACTATGGCTACACCTTC.

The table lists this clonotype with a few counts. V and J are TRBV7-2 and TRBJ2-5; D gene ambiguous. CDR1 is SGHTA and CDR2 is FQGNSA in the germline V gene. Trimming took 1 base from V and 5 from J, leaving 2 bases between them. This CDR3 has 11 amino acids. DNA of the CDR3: TGTGCCAGCAGCTTAGTCGAGACCCAGTACTTC. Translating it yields CASSLVETQYF.

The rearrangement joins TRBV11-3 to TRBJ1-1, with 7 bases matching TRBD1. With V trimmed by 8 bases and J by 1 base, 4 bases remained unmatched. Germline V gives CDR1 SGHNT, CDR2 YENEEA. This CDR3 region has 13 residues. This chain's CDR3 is CASSTGRNTEAFF. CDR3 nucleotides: TGTGCCAGCTCGACAGGGCGGAACACTGAAGCTTTCTTT.

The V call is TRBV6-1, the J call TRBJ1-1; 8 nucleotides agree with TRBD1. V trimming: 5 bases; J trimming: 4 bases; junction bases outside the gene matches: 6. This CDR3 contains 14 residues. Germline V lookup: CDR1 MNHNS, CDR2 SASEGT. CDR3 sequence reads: CASSTPGGVTEAFF. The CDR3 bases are TGTGCCAGCAGTACCCCAGGGGGCGTCACTGAAGCTTTCTTT.

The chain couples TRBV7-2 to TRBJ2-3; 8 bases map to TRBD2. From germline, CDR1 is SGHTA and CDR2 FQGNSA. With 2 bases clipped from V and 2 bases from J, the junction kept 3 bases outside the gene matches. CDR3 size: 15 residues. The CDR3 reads CASSLRGLATDTQYF. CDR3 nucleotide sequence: TGTGCCAGCAGCTTAAGAGGACTAGCCACAGATACGCAGTATTTT.

CDR3 DNA sequence: TGTGCCAGCAGCACTAATGGGACGGATAACAATGAGCAGTTCTTC. Its translation is CASSTNGTDNNEQFF. The rearrangement joins TRBV3-1 to TRBJ2-1; D possibly uses TRBD1 or TRBD2 (5 bases each). The germline gives CDR1 LGHDT, CDR2 YNNKEL (reference sequence). This CDR3 is 15 amino acids long. V was shortened by 5 bases and J by 5 bases, with 16 bases between the two germline ends.

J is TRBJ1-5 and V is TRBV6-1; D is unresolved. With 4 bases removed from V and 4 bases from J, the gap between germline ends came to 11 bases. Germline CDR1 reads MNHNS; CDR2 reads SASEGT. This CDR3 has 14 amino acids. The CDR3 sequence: CASSVSQTNQPQHF. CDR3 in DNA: TGTGCCAGCAGTGTGTCGCAGACTAATCAGCCCCAGCATTTT.

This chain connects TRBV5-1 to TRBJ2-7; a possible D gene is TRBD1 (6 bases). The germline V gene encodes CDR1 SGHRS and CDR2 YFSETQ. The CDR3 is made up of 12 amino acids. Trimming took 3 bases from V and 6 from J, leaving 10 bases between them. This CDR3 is CASSYRDGEQYF. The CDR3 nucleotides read TGCGCCAGCAGCTACAGGGACGGCGAGCAGTACTTC. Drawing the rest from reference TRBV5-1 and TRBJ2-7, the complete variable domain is KAGVTQTPRYLIKTRGQQVTLSCSPISGHRSVSWYQQTPGQGLQFLFEYFSETQRNKGNFPGRFSGRQFSNSRSEMNVSTLELGDSALYLCASSYRDGEQYFGPGTRLTVT.

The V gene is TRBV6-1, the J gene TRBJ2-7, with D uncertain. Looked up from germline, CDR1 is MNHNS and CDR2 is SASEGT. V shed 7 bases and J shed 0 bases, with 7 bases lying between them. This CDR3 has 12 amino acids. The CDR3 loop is CASTSDSYEQYF. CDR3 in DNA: TGTGCCAGCACTTCGGACTCCTACGAGCAGTACTTC.

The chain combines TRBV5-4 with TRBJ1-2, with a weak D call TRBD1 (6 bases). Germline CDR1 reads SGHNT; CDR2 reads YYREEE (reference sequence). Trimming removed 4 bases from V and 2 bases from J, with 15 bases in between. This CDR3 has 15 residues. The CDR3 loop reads CASSPRGGANYGYTF. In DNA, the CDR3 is TGTGCCAGCAGCCCCCGGGGGGGCGCGAACTATGGCTACACCTTC.

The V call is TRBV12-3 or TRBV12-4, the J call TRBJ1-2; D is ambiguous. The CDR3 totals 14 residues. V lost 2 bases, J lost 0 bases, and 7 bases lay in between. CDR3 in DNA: TGTGCCAGCAGTTTATCGGGAGCTAACTATGGCTACACCTTC. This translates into CASSLSGANYGYTF.

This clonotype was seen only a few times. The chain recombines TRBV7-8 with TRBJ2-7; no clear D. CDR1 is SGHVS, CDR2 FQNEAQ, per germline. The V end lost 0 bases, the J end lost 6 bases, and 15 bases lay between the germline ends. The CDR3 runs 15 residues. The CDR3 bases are TGTGCCAGCAGCTTAGCGACCCTCGGCTCGGGCGAGCAGTACTTC. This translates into CASSLATLGSGEQYF. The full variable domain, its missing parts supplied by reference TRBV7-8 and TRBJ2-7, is GAGVSQSPRYKVAKRGQDVALRCDPISGHVSLFWYQQALGQGPEFLTYFQNEAQLDKSGLPSDRFFAERPEGSVSTLKIQRTQQEDSAVYLCASSLATLGSGEQYFGPGTRLTVT.

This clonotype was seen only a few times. This chain's CDR3 is CASTFGGELFF. DNA of the CDR3: TGTGCCAGCACCTTCGGGGGGGAGCTGTTTTTT. The chain is built from TRBV7-6 and TRBJ2-2, with unresolved D. This CDR3 has 11 residues. Per germline, CDR1 SGHVS and CDR2 FNYEAQ. Trimming removed 7 bases at V and 8 bases at J, with 8 bases between.